This entry lists 12 T cell receptor beta chains sequenced from one sample in a study of cytomegalovirus exposure and HLA in healthy donors. 60 Vbeta and 13 Jbeta primers were used in PCR. Libraries were prepared by immunoSEQ multiplex PCR; TCRdb keeps only in-frame clonotypes and omits some of them. The sample lists 75,000 to 100,000 clones, roughly 73% occurring once. Sample: PBMCs. Receptors originate from a man between 35 and 55 years old in good health and CMV-seronegative.

V gene TRBV7-2 combines with J gene TRBJ2-7; 13 bases are shared with TRBD2. With V trimmed by 5 bases and J by 0 bases, 4 bases remained unmatched. Germline assignment: CDR1 SGHTA and CDR2 FQGNSA. This CDR3 contains 16 residues. CDR3 bases: TGTGCCAGCAGCACCTGGACTAGCGGGGGCTCCTACGAGCAGTACTTC. Encoded protein: CASSTWTSGGSYEQYF.

V and J are TRBV7-9 and TRBJ2-2; tentatively, D is TRBD1 (6 bases). CDR1 and CDR2 (germline): SEHNR, FQNEAQ (reference sequence). V was trimmed by 6 bases and J by 5 bases, leaving 16 bases between them. The CDR3 has 15 residues. CDR3 sequence: CASRSDLRGTGELFF. CDR3 nucleotide sequence: TGTGCCAGCAGATCCGATCTCAGGGGAACCGGGGAGCTGTTTTTT.

V gene TRBV6-5 combines with J gene TRBJ1-1; 9 nucleotides agree with TRBD1. The CDR3 sequence is 14 residues long. CDR1 MNHEY and CDR2 SVGAGI come from the germline V gene. Unmatched junction bases numbered 11, after V lost 10 bases and J lost 5 bases. The CDR3 protein is CATTQQGASTEAFF. Written as DNA, the CDR3 is TGTGCCACTACTCAACAGGGGGCGAGTACTGAAGCTTTCTTT.

The CDR3 nucleotides are TGTGCCAGCAGTTACCCTCTCGGGGCCCAGTACTTC. Amino acid sequence: CASSYPLGAQYF. This chain joins TRBV6-5 and TRBJ2-5; D may be TRBD2 (5 bases). The germline gives CDR1 MNHEY, CDR2 SVGAGI. The germline V and J ends were trimmed by 2 bases and 9 bases, with 10 bases remaining between them. The CDR3 runs 12 residues.

This clone was counted only a few times. The chain uses TRBV5-4 and TRBJ2-5; 7 nucleotides line up with TRBD1. V lost 0 bases to trimming and J lost 1 base; unmatched junction nucleotides: 0. Germline CDR1 is SGHNT and CDR2 is YYREEE (reference sequence). The CDR3 totals 14 residues. The CDR3: CASSLDRGQETQYF. The DNA for the CDR3 is TGTGCCAGCAGCTTGGACAGGGGCCAAGAGACCCAGTACTTC.

The chain recombines TRBV9 with TRBJ2-2; 9 positions match TRBD1. Trimming took 4 bases from V and 7 from J; bases not matched to a gene: 8. The CDR3 is 15 residues long. Germline V gene lookup returns CDR1 SGDLS and CDR2 YYNGEE. The CDR3 region is CASSHLDRGHGELFF. In DNA form, the CDR3 reads TGTGCCAGCAGCCACCTGGACAGGGGACACGGGGAGCTGTTTTTT.

This clone was found a few times. The chain has TRBV19 and TRBJ1-2; 7 bases are shared with TRBD1. The CDR3 contains 14 residues. The germline V gene has CDR1 LNHDA and CDR2 SQIVND (reference sequence). With V trimmed by 6 bases and J by 4 bases, 8 bases remained unmatched. The CDR3 bases are TGTGCCAGTAGCAGACAGGGTGAATTCTATGGCTACACCTTC. Translating gives CASSRQGEFYGYTF.

V usage is TRBV6-6 and J usage is TRBJ1-1; TRBD1 matches 7 bases. The CDR3 covers 14 residues. V dropped 4 bases and J dropped 5; count of bases not matched to a gene: 7. Germline values: CDR1 MNHNY, CDR2 SVGAGI (reference sequence). CDR3 sequence (DNA): TGTGCCAGCAGTTCCTACAGGGGACCGACTGAAGCTTTCTTT. Translated, it gives CASSSYRGPTEAFF.

This chain joins TRBV28 and TRBJ1-6; maybe TRBD1 (5 bases). CDR1 is MDHEN, CDR2 SYDVKM, per germline. Trimming cost V 3 bases and J 5 bases, with 11 bases left between them. The CDR3 contains 15 residues. CDR3 nucleotide sequence: TGTGCCAGCAGTTTCTTAGGGGTTAATAATTCACCCCTCCACTTT. This translates into CASSFLGVNNSPLHF.

This clone appeared a few times. Since a far larger clone is one base different, this is likely a read error. This chain joins TRBV7-2 and TRBJ2-7; unclear D gene. CDR3 length equals 13 residues. Germline V lookup: CDR1 SGHTA, CDR2 FQGNSA. The CDR3 spells CASSLGQAYDQYF. For the CDR3, the DNA is TGTGCCAGCAGCTTAGGCCAGGCCTACGACCAGTACTTC.

The rearrangement joins TRBV4-3 to TRBJ2-5, with 9 nucleotides matching TRBD2. Germline V CDR1 and CDR2: LGHNA, YSLEER. V dropped 1 base and J dropped 5; count of bases not matched to a gene: 11. The CDR3 contains 17 residues. CDR3 sequence (DNA): TGCGCCAGCAGCCAAGCTAATGGCGGGGGGGCCGAGGAGACCCAGTACTTC. As protein: CASSQANGGGAEETQYF.

The gene calls are TRBV29-1 and TRBJ2-2; tentatively, D is TRBD2 (7 bases). V was pared by 8 bases and J by 0 bases, with 16 bases between. The germline CDR1 and CDR2 sequences are SQVTM and ANQGSEA. The CDR3 runs 15 residues. This CDR3 reads CSTGGATANTGELFF. CDR3 nucleotide sequence: TGCAGCACGGGGGGCGCAACCGCGAACACCGGGGAGCTGTTTTTT.